A selection of T cell receptor beta chains follows, all from one sample in a study of CD8 T cells in ankylosing spondylitis. TCRdb processed the 5' RACE reads anew with MiXCR; each CDR3 protein has one entry. This table holds approximately 550,000 distinct CDR3 sequences, about an eighth found once. Sequences were obtained from blood, either unsorted or a sorted T cell fraction (not recorded which). Receptors originate from a male donor with ankylosing spondylitis. Each CDR3 is given with its conserved first and last residue. The order of the fields is V gene, clone size, D gene, J gene, CDR3 DNA, CDR3 protein. D genes are given only for firm matches. Clone sizes are given selectively: once, few, many, or a class where the clone is expanded.

>TRBV12-3/TRBV12-4|NA|NA|TRBJ1-2
TGTGCCAGCAGGGTCGGCTTTAACTATGGCTACACCTTC
CASRVGFNYGYTF
>TRBV7-8|few|NA|TRBJ1-1
TGTGCCAGCAGCTTAGCGTTAACAAGGGGTACTGAAGCTTTCTTT
CASSLALTRGTEAFF
>TRBV28|few|TRBD2|TRBJ2-1
TGTGCCAGCAGTGAAGCGGGAGAAGGATACAATGAGCAGTTCTTC
CASSEAGEGYNEQFF
>TRBV7-2|few|NA|TRBJ1-1
TGTGCCAGCAGGATCGACGGGGGAAACACTGAAGCTTTCTTT
CASRIDGGNTEAFF
>TRBV14|NA|NA|TRBJ2-1
TGTGCCAGCAGCCACCACAGGGAACCGATCTCCTACAATGAGCAGTTCTTC
CASSHHREPISYNEQFF
>TRBV20-1|NA|TRBD1|TRBJ1-6
TGCAGTGCTAGAGATGGGACAGGGATGTTCTGGGATTCACCCCTCCACTTT
CSARDGTGMFWDSPLHF
>TRBV7-9|many|NA|TRBJ2-2
TGTGCCAGCAGCGGGGAGACCCCCTTAACCGGGGAGCTGTTTTTT
CASSGETPLTGELFF
>TRBV6-1|NA|TRBD1|TRBJ2-2
TGTGCCAGCAGTGGCAGGGGGCCGGCCGGGGAGCTGTTTTTT
CASSGRGPAGELFF
>TRBV14|many|NA|TRBJ1-6
TGTGCCAGCAGCCCCGGTGGCAGGGGTTCACCCCTCCACTTT
CASSPGGRGSPLHF
>TRBV7-6|few|NA|TRBJ2-7
TGTGCCAGCAGCTTAGTTGCCGGGCCCCGCTACGAGCAGTACTTC
CASSLVAGPRYEQYF
>TRBV3-1|NA|NA|TRBJ1-2
TGTGCCAGCAGCCAAGAATCCTTTGGTGGCTACACCTTC
CASSQESFGGYTF
>TRBV2|few|NA|TRBJ2-1
TGTGCCAGCCAAGGGGTGACCTACAATGAGCAGTTCTTC
CASQGVTYNEQFF
>TRBV29-1|many|TRBD2|TRBJ2-3
TGCAGCGCTGGGACTAGCGGGAGAGATACGCAGTATTTT
CSAGTSGRDTQYF
>TRBV30|few|NA|TRBJ2-5
TGTGCCTGGAGTGTACGCCTGGGCCTAGAGACCCAGTACTTC
CAWSVRLGLETQYF
>TRBV12-3/TRBV12-4|many|TRBD2|TRBJ2-7
TGTGCCAGCAGTCGGACTAGCGGGAGGACCGAGCAGTACTTC
CASSRTSGRTEQYF
>TRBV2|NA|NA|TRBJ1-5
TGTGCCAGCAGTGAAGAGGGGCGGAGCAAGCCCCAGCATTTT
CASSEEGRSKPQHF
>TRBV5-1|NA|NA|TRBJ1-2
TGCGCCAGCAGCTTACAGGGCCGTAACTATGGCTACACCTTC
CASSLQGRNYGYTF
>TRBV29-1|many|NA|TRBJ1-5
TGCAGCGTTGGAGGGGCGGCGAGCAATCAGCCCCAGCATTTT
CSVGGAASNQPQHF
>TRBV29-1|many|NA|TRBJ1-2
TGCAGCGTTGGAGAGGGAGGGTATGGCTACACCTTC
CSVGEGGYGYTF
>TRBV3-1|few|NA|TRBJ1-1
TGTGCCAGCAGCCAGGGAGAGTACACTGAAGCTTTCTTT
CASSQGEYTEAFF
>TRBV6-2/TRBV6-3|many|NA|TRBJ1-2
TGTGCCAGCGAGGTGCCAGGAATGGGTAACACCTTC
CASEVPGMGNTF
>TRBV5-1|NA|NA|TRBJ1-2
TGCGCCAGCAGCTTGAATGGGGGTAACTATGGCTACACCTTC
CASSLNGGNYGYTF
>TRBV5-1|NA|TRBD1|TRBJ1-4
TGCGCCAGCAGACGACAGGGGGAATCGGGTGAAAAACTGTTTTTT
CASRRQGESGEKLFF
>TRBV11-2|NA|NA|TRBJ2-3
TGTGCCAGCAGCTCTACTAGGGGTAGGGATACGCAGTATTTT
CASSSTRGRDTQYF
>TRBV19|few|NA|TRBJ2-1
TGTGCCACCGGGACTTTGTACAATGAGCAGTTCTTC
CATGTLYNEQFF
>TRBV7-2|NA|NA|TRBJ2-1
TGTGCCAGCAGCTTCTATGATTATGAGCAGTTCTTC
CASSFYDYEQFF
>TRBV20-1|few|NA|TRBJ2-1
TGCAGTGCTTTTCAAAGGGCCCGCTACAATGAGCAGTTCTTC
CSAFQRARYNEQFF
>TRBV11-3|NA|TRBD2|TRBJ2-5
TGTGCCAGCAGCTCCGGACTAGCGGGAGTAGGAGAGACCCAGTACTTC
CASSSGLAGVGETQYF
>TRBV29-1|few|TRBD1|TRBJ1-3
TGCAGCGTGGCCCTGACAGGGGCTGGAAACACCATATATTTT
CSVALTGAGNTIYF
>TRBV10-3|NA|NA|TRBJ2-7
TGTGCCATCAGCGAGGGGGACGGACCCTACGAGCAGTACTTC
CAISEGDGPYEQYF
>TRBV11-2|NA|NA|TRBJ2-3
TGTGCCAGCAGCCCCGGGACTGTGGCAGATACGCAGTATTTT
CASSPGTVADTQYF
>TRBV25-1|many|NA|TRBJ2-2
TGTGCCAGCAGTGAAATAGGGTCGACCGGGGAGCTGTTTTTT
CASSEIGSTGELFF
>TRBV20-1|few|NA|TRBJ2-1
TGCAGTGCGGGAGGCCGCCCCAATAATGAGCAGTTCTTC
CSAGGRPNNEQFF
>TRBV7-2|few|NA|TRBJ2-3
TGTGCCAGCAGCTTAAGGGGGCTAGCGGCAACAGATACGCAGTATTTT
CASSLRGLAATDTQYF
>TRBV30|few|NA|TRBJ1-2
TGTGCCTGGAGTGTATTATCGCGCCGGGGAAACTATGGCTACACCTTC
CAWSVLSRRGNYGYTF
>TRBV10-2|NA|NA|TRBJ1-2
TGCGCCAGCAGGTTTTCAGGGGAGAACTATGGCTACACCTTC
CASRFSGENYGYTF
>TRBV9|many|NA|TRBJ1-5
TGTGCCAGCAGCGCCGTTCCCTCGGGTCAGCCCCAGCATTTT
CASSAVPSGQPQHF
>TRBV19|NA|NA|TRBJ2-1
TGTGCCAGTAGGTGTGAGCAGTTCTTC
CASRCEQFF
>TRBV5-1|NA|TRBD2|TRBJ2-3
TGCGCCAGCAGCATGGGACTAGCTGGGACAGATACGCAGTATTTT
CASSMGLAGTDTQYF
>TRBV11-2|many|NA|TRBJ2-2
TGTGCCAGCAGCTTAACAGGGAGACACACCGGGGAGCTGTTTTTT
CASSLTGRHTGELFF
>TRBV29-1|NA|NA|TRBJ1-2
TGCAGCGTTGAAGTCGTCGATGGCTACACCTTC
CSVEVVDGYTF
>TRBV14|NA|TRBD2|TRBJ2-1
TGTGCCAGCAGCCTTAGGACTAGCGGGAGGAGGAATGAGCAGTTCTTC
CASSLRTSGRRNEQFF
>TRBV5-1|NA|TRBD2|TRBJ2-1
TGCGCCAGCAGCTTACCTGTGGGTTTGGGGTCAGCGGGACCCTCTGGGAATGAGCAGTTCTTC
CASSLPVGLGSAGPSGNEQFF
>TRBV14|NA|NA|TRBJ2-2
TGTGCCAGCAGCCCCGGGTCGCTCCTCACCGGGGAGCTGTTTTTT
CASSPGSLLTGELFF
>TRBV12-5|NA|TRBD1|TRBJ2-3
TGTGCTAGTGGAGGGGGCCAGGGCCATAAAGATACGCAGTATTTT
CASGGGQGHKDTQYF
>TRBV7-9|many|NA|TRBJ1-1
TGTGCCACCCAAAGAACAGCTATGAACACTGAAGCTTTCTTT
CATQRTAMNTEAFF
>TRBV10-2|NA|NA|TRBJ1-2
TGCGCCAGCAGTGATACAGGGATCTATGGCTACACCTTC
CASSDTGIYGYTF
>TRBV11-2|few|TRBD2|TRBJ2-2
TGTGCCAGCAGCTTCATGGGAGGGCCGGTGGAGCTGTTTTTT
CASSFMGGPVELFF
>TRBV20-1|NA|TRBD2|TRBJ2-3
TGCAGTGCACCGGGACTAGCGGGAACAGATACGCAGTATTTT
CSAPGLAGTDTQYF
>TRBV5-1|many|NA|TRBJ2-2
TGCGCCAGCAGCTTTACGGATCTGTCCGGGGAGCTGTTTTTT
CASSFTDLSGELFF